One sample yielded the 25 T cell receptor beta chains listed below, sequenced in a study of blood T cell repertoires in COVID-19. Sequencing was performed with immunoSEQ multiplex PCR; in TCRdb, only in-frame clones are kept and a portion is missing. The sample records about 13,000 clones, roughly 93% being singletons. Input material: peripheral blood. These receptors originate from a human donor in a cohort sampled during active COVID-19.

This chain uses TRBV5-6 with TRBJ1-1; D call uncertain. Trimming stripped 0 bases from V and 1 base from J, with 7 bases between. CDR1 is SGHDT, CDR2 YYEEEE, per germline. This CDR3 comprises 14 residues. The DNA of the CDR3 is TGTGCCAGCAGCTTGGCCCGTAGGAACACTGAAGCTTTCTTT. Translating it yields CASSLARRNTEAFF.

This sequence joins TRBV5-8 and TRBJ2-7, with 7 bases matching TRBD1. J was trimmed by 1 base and V by 4 bases; bases with no gene match: 11. CDR3 length equals 16 residues. Looked up from germline, CDR1 is SGHTS and CDR2 is YDEGEE. In nucleotides, the CDR3 is TGTGCCAGCAGCCTGAGTTATACAGGGGTGTCCTACGAGCAGTACTTC. This gives the protein CASSLSYTGVSYEQYF.

The gene calls are TRBV6-5 and TRBJ1-1; D might be TRBD1 (6 bases). Germline CDR1 reads MNHEY; CDR2 reads SVGAGI. V lost 4 bases to trimming and J lost 4 bases, with 10 bases between them. This CDR3 comprises 13 residues. The CDR3 loop reads CASSSIGGTEAFF. CDR3 bases: TGTGCCAGCAGTTCGATAGGGGGCACTGAAGCTTTCTTT.

V usage is TRBV6-4 and J usage is TRBJ2-7, with TRBD2 matching over 8 bases. This CDR3 has 15 amino acids. Germline V gene data show CDR1 as MRHNA and CDR2 as SNTAGT. V shed 5 bases and J 2 bases; nucleotides not matched to a gene: 8. The CDR3 DNA sequence: TGTGCCAGCAGTCCGGAAAGCGGGAGTCCCTACGAGCAGTACTTC. Translated: CASSPESGSPYEQYF.

The chain employs TRBV28 and TRBJ1-5, with 8 bases aligning to TRBD1. The length of the CDR3 is 14 residues. CDR1 MDHEN and CDR2 SYDVKM come from the germline V gene. After removal of 2 bases from V and 7 bases from J, the junction contained 4 bases not matched to a gene. CDR3: CASSLPRGLQPQHF. CDR3 nucleotides: TGTGCCAGCAGTTTACCCAGGGGGCTGCAGCCCCAGCATTTT.

This chain joins TRBV28 and TRBJ1-5; D call uncertain. The V gene lost 3 bases and the J gene lost 5 bases, with 8 bases spanning the gap. This CDR3 is 13 amino acids long. Germline CDR1 is MDHEN and CDR2 is SYDVKM. CDR3 nucleotides: TGTGCCAGCAGTTTCCCCCCTGATCAGCCCCAGCATTTT. Its protein is CASSFPPDQPQHF.

The rearrangement links TRBV25-1 to TRBJ2-1; 9 nucleotides agree with TRBD2. This CDR3 region has 15 residues. The ends lost 8 bases at V and 1 base at J; junction bases unmatched: 6. Germline-derived CDR1 and CDR2 are MGHDK and SYGVNS. The CDR3 is CASRSGRFSYNEQFF. CDR3 nucleotide sequence: TGTGCCAGCCGTAGCGGGAGATTTTCCTACAATGAGCAGTTCTTC. The variable domain in full, with the rest retrieved from reference TRBV25-1 and TRBJ2-1, is EADIYQTPRYLVIGTGKKITLECSQTMGHDKMYWYQQDPGMELHLIHYSYGVNSTEKGDLSSESTVSRIRTEHFPLTLESARPSHTSQYLCASRSGRFSYNEQFFGPGTRLTVL.

The chain joins TRBV5-1 to TRBJ2-3, with D hard to call. Looked up from germline, CDR1 is SGHRS and CDR2 is YFSETQ. V shed 1 base and J shed 2 bases, with 8 bases lying between them. CDR3 size: 14 residues. The CDR3 coding sequence is TGCGCCAGCAGCTTGACTCCTATCACAGATACGCAGTATTTT. This encodes CASSLTPITDTQYF.

This chain joins TRBV28 and TRBJ2-4, with 15 bases that match TRBD2. Germline values: CDR1 MDHEN, CDR2 SYDVKM. V lost 6 bases and J lost 1; bases outside the gene matches: 13. The CDR3 is 20 amino acids. CDR3: CASSPGLAGGQGWAKNIQYF. CDR3 coding DNA: TGTGCCAGCAGCCCTGGACTAGCGGGGGGGCAAGGGTGGGCCAAAAACATTCAGTACTTC.

This chain connects TRBV5-1 to TRBJ2-3; 8 nucleotides align to TRBD1. There are 15 residues in the CDR3. The germline V gene encodes CDR1 SGHRS and CDR2 YFSETQ. The ends lost 1 base at V and 2 bases at J; junction bases unmatched: 3. The CDR3 DNA reads as TGCGCCAGCAGCTTGACAGGGGGAAACACAGATACGCAGTATTTT. Protein sequence: CASSLTGGNTDTQYF.

As to this clone: Relative to the germline gene, one junction end is altered; a read error may explain this. The rearrangement links TRBV5-1 to TRBJ2-1, with D perhaps TRBD1 or TRBD2 (8 bases each). Germline V gene sequence: CDR1 SGHRS, CDR2 YFSETQ. CDR3 size: 16 residues. CDR3 nucleotides: TGCGCCACCAGCAGGGGGCTCGGGCGGGAGGCCGATGAGCAGTTCTTC. Translating gives CATSRGLGREADEQFF.

This sequence joins TRBV11-2 and TRBJ2-4; 8 bases match TRBD1. This CDR3 comprises 16 residues. CDR1 and CDR2 (germline): SGHAT, FQNNGV. V lost 5 bases to trimming and J lost 7 bases; unmatched junction nucleotides: 13. CDR3 bases: TGTGCCAGCAGCCGCGATAAGGACAGGGCTTCCAACATTCAGTACTTC. Its translation: CASSRDKDRASNIQYF.

The chain recombines TRBV5-6 with TRBJ1-4, with D possibly matching TRBD1 (5 bases). V was cut by 3 bases and J by 2 bases, with 14 bases left in between. Germline V gives CDR1 SGHDT, CDR2 YYEEEE. The CDR3 spans 16 residues. CDR3 DNA: TGTGCCAGCAGCTGGGGGACTGGGGGGACTAATGAAAAACTGTTTTTT. Protein: CASSWGTGGTNEKLFF.

The V call is TRBV12-3 or TRBV12-4, the J call TRBJ2-7; no clear D gene. V lost 4 bases and J 2 bases, leaving 3 bases between the germline ends. The CDR3 runs 11 residues. CDR3 sequence reads: CASSSAYEQYF. In DNA form, the CDR3 reads TGTGCCAGCAGTTCCGCCTACGAGCAGTACTTC.

The rearrangement uses TRBV5-5 and TRBJ2-7, with 11 bases matching TRBD1. Germline CDR1 and CDR2: SGHKS and YYEKEE (reference sequence). The CDR3 length is 16 residues. V shed 1 base and J 3 bases; nucleotides not matched to a gene: 6. For the CDR3, the DNA is TGTGCCAGCAGCTTGTTATCGGGGACAGGGGGCTACGAGCAGTACTTC. Its protein is CASSLLSGTGGYEQYF.

On this clone: A read error may produce the germline difference seen at one junction end. V gene TRBV30 combines with J gene TRBJ1-2; 8 bases are shared with TRBD1. There are 15 residues in the CDR3. Germline CDR1 is GTSNPN and CDR2 is SVGIG (reference sequence). The CDR3 here is CAWSRRTGNNHGYTF. The CDR3 DNA reads as TGTGCCTGGAGTAGACGGACAGGGAATAACCATGGCTACACCTTC.

This chain connects TRBV3-1 (or the pseudogene TRBV3-2) to TRBJ2-5, with a weak D call TRBD1 (6 bases). Germline V gene lookup returns CDR1 LGHDT and CDR2 YNNKEL (reference sequence). This CDR3 spans 14 amino acids. The V end lost 7 bases, the J end lost 4 bases, and 16 bases lay between the germline ends. The CDR3 loop is CASNLRGFGETQYF. In DNA form, the CDR3 reads TGTGCCAGCAACCTAAGGGGGTTCGGAGAGACCCAGTACTTC.

This chain links TRBV29-1 with TRBJ1-1, with D unresolved. CDR3 length equals 14 residues. CDR1 is SQVTM and CDR2 is ANQGSEA in the germline V gene. Trimming took 4 bases from V and 1 from J, leaving 13 bases between them. CDR3 amino acids: CSVAVGTANTEAFF. CDR3 DNA sequence: TGCAGCGTTGCGGTCGGAACAGCGAACACTGAAGCTTTCTTT.

V and J are TRBV6-5 and TRBJ1-5; D call uncertain. V was cut by 0 bases and J by 7 bases, with 13 bases left in between. The CDR3 covers 15 residues. CDR1 and CDR2 (germline): MNHEY, SVGAGI. The CDR3 here is CASSYSIIGGQPQHF. CDR3 bases: TGTGCCAGCAGTTACTCGATTATCGGAGGGCAGCCCCAGCATTTT.

V gene TRBV1 combines with J gene TRBJ2-1; TRBD2, the table's D call, was not compared with the DNA. TRBV1 is reported as a pseudogene. This CDR3 region has 13 residues. CDR3 DNA sequence: TGCACCAGCAGCCAATTCCTTCTAGGTAAGCAGTTCTTC. Translation gives CTSSQFLLGKQFF.

The chain is built from TRBV19 and TRBJ2-4; 7 nucleotides align to TRBD1. The V gene end was trimmed by 3 bases and the J gene end by 1 base; junction bases not matched to a gene: 0. This CDR3 is built from 14 residues. The germline CDR1 and CDR2 sequences are LNHDA and SQIVND (reference sequence). The CDR3 nucleotides are TGTGCCAGTAGTATGGACAGGGCCAAAAACATTCAGTACTTC. Its translation is CASSMDRAKNIQYF.

The gene calls are TRBV5-1 and TRBJ2-7; maybe TRBD1 (5 bases). The germline V gene encodes CDR1 SGHRS and CDR2 YFSETQ. The V gene lost 3 bases and the J gene lost 2 bases, with 15 bases spanning the gap. The CDR3 spans 15 residues. As DNA, the CDR3 is TGCGCCAGCAGCTCGGACACGTCCATAACCTACGAGCAGTACTTC. Translating it yields CASSSDTSITYEQYF.

The V gene is TRBV7-2, the J gene TRBJ1-2; D uncertain. Trimming stripped 3 bases from V and 2 bases from J, with 13 bases between. CDR1 and CDR2 (germline): SGHTA, FQGNSA. CDR3 length equals 15 residues. DNA for the CDR3: TGTGCCAGCAGCTTTGATGGTAGCTTCAACTATGGCTACACCTTC. It specifies CASSFDGSFNYGYTF.

The count of this clone is one. J is TRBJ1-3 and V is TRBV30; D is undetermined. The CDR3 totals 15 residues. V lost 2 bases, J lost 5 bases, and 16 bases lay in between. Germline V gene data show CDR1 as GTSNPN and CDR2 as SVGIG (reference sequence). CDR3 nucleotide sequence: TGTGCCTGGAGTCGACCGGGAGGCCGGAGAAACACCATATATTTT. Protein product: CAWSRPGGRRNTIYF. The whole variable domain, filled in from reference TRBV30 and TRBJ1-3, reads SQTIHQWPATLVQPVGSPLSLECTVEGTSNPNLYWYRQAAGRGLQLLFYSVGIGQISSEVPQNLSASRPQDRQFILSSKKLLLSDSGFYLCAWSRPGGRRNTIYFGEGSWLTVV.

The V gene is TRBV6-4, the J gene TRBJ2-1; 7 bases align to TRBD2. Trimming took 2 bases from V and 10 from J; bases not matched to a gene: 11. Per germline, CDR1 MRHNA and CDR2 SNTAGT. The CDR3 is made up of 15 amino acids. This CDR3 reads CASSDVGTTTQEQFF. The CDR3 bases are TGTGCCAGCAGTGACGTGGGGACTACTACCCAAGAGCAGTTCTTC.